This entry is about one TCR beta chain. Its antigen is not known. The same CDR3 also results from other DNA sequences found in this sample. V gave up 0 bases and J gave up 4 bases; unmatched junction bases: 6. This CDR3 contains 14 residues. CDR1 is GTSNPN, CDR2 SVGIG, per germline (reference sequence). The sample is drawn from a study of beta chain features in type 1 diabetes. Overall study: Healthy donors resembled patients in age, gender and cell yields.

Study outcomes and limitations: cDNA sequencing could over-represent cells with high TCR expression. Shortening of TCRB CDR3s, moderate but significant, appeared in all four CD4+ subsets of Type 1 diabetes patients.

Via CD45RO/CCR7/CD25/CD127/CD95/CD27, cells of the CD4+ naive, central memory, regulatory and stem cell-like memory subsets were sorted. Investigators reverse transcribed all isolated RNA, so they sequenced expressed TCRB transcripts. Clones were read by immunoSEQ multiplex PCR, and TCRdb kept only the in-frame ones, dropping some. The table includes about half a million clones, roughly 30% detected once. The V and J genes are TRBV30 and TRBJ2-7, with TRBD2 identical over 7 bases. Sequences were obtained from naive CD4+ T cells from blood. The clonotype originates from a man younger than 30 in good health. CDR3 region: CAWSVRLAGYEQYF. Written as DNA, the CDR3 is TGTGCCTGGAGTGTCCGACTAGCTGGGTACGAGCAGTACTTC.